The clone carrying this T cell receptor beta chain was seen a handful of times. The antigen remains unidentified. PCR used 60 Vbeta primers and 13 Jbeta primers. Generated by immunoSEQ multiplex PCR, the TCRdb table keeps only in-frame clones and is missing some. Among 210,000 or so clones, roughly 80% were seen once, and the ten largest hold 2.1%. The data were obtained in a study of cytomegalovirus exposure and HLA in healthy donors. Points from the study as a whole: Some V segments, TRBV6-2 and TRBV6-3 among them, were indistinguishable and were therefore excluded. With later analysis, a missense DCLRE1C variant became linked to TCR beta V- and J-gene trimming.

Germline CDR1 is SGHDN and CDR2 is FVKESK. The junction had 10 bases not matched to a gene; V was cut back by 4 bases and J by 4 bases. This CDR3 contains 17 residues. This chain joins TRBV14 and TRBJ2-1; 10 bases line up with TRBD2. This clonotype was sampled from a woman in her twenties or thirties in good health and CMV-seropositive. Sequenced sample: PBMCs. In DNA, the CDR3 is TGTGCCAGCAGCCTCTTATGGACTAGCGGACTATACAATGAGCAGTTCTTC. Its translation is CASSLLWTSGLYNEQFF.